This T cell receptor beta chain appears in the sequencing data of a study of PD-L1 blockade in urothelial cancer. The CDR3 runs 15 residues. V dropped 8 bases and J dropped 5; count of bases not matched to a gene: 11. Per germline, CDR1 MNHNY and CDR2 SVGAGI (reference sequence). Libraries were prepared by immunoSEQ multiplex PCR; TCRdb keeps only in-frame clonotypes and omits some of them. Among 75,000 to 90,000 clones listed, roughly 82% were seen once. This chain links TRBV6-6 with TRBJ2-1; 8 bases fit TRBD2. The sequence came from a man aged 65-85 years with urothelial cancer. The material sequenced was PBMCs, taken around atezolizumab (anti-PD-L1) treatment. This CDR3 is CASRPGGSGNNEQFF. In nucleotides, the CDR3 is TGTGCCAGCCGCCCGGGGGGTAGCGGGAACAATGAGCAGTTCTTC.